The TCR beta chain described here comes from a study of cytomegalovirus exposure and HLA in healthy donors. Study in general: The 120 or so validation repertoires matched the roughly 700 first-cohort repertoires in platform, a later analysis reported.

About this clone itself: What it binds is not known.

The CDR3 is made up of 14 amino acids. Trimming removed 3 bases from V and 8 bases from J, with 14 bases in between. From germline, CDR1 is LNHDA and CDR2 SQIVND (reference sequence). General observations from the study: Most TCR sequences proved rare, with some public TCRs found in many donors.

Sequencing was performed with immunoSEQ multiplex PCR; in TCRdb, only in-frame clones are kept and a portion is missing. The repertoire holds about 160,000 clones, around nine tenths seen once, with 2% to 2.5% in the top ten. The sequence was obtained from a young woman in good health and CMV-seronegative. V is TRBV19 and J is TRBJ1-3; possible D gene TRBD1, 6 bases. The sample taken for sequencing was PBMCs. The CDR3 protein is CASSMTQGFDTIYF. In nucleotides, the CDR3 is TGTGCCAGTAGTATGACACAGGGTTTCGACACCATATATTTT.